The present T cell receptor beta chain was sequenced within a study of T cell responses to AZD1222 COVID-19 vaccine. Findings and caveats of the study: Rises in breadth and depth of Spike-specific TCRs came after two AZD1222 doses. The CD4 TCRs associated with vaccination extended across spike and predominated at 160-218 and 743-854. AZD1222 recipients seropositive at baseline numbered only five to seven.

Some clones are missing from TCRdb's copy, which holds only in-frame ones; the method was immunoSEQ multiplex PCR. The sample contains 95,000 to 150,000 clones, approximately 84% of which appear only once. This CDR3 has 13 amino acids. In germline, CDR1 is LNHDA, CDR2 SQIVND (reference sequence). The V and J ends lost 6 bases and 6 bases respectively, with 11 bases between them. This clone showed up just once. What it binds is not known. The receptor was isolated from an adult in good health. The specimen comprised peripheral blood, sampled on day 0 of AZD1222 vaccination. This sequence joins TRBV19 and TRBJ2-2; no reliable D call. The CDR3 here is CASRGGGAGELFF. CDR3 DNA sequence: TGTGCCAGTAGGGGTGGTGGGGCCGGGGAGCTGTTTTTT. Full variable domain (missing parts from reference TRBV19 and TRBJ2-2): DGGITQSPKYLFRKEGQNVTLSCEQNLNHDAMYWYRQDPGQGLRLIYYSQIVNDFQKGDIAEGYSVSREKKESFPLTVTSAQKNPTAFYLCASRGGGAGELFFGEGSRLTVL.